This T cell receptor beta chain was profiled in a study of vaccination and CD4 T cells after COVID-19 (dated by TCRdb to 2021 to 2024). Study-wide context: SARS-CoV-2 positivity had been established in the convalescent patients by nasal swab PCR, and mild disease was recorded in roughly 9 of these patients and severe disease in one. The convalescent cohort included six males and four females, with two Hispanic individuals, seven Caucasians, two Asians and one multiracial person. Control cultures received a CEFX viral epitope pool as the positive control, an HIV-1 Nef peptide pool as the negative control, or no peptide. Post-vaccine blood samples were collected a median of approximately eleven weeks after the second vaccine dose, ranging from roughly 12 to 250 days. Participants got two doses of the Pfizer-BioNTech BNT162b2 vaccine (n=8) or two doses of the Moderna mRNA-1273 vaccine (n=2). The cultures were stimulated with overlapping spike peptide pools from SARS-CoV-2 and from the common cold coronaviruses HCoV-NL63, HCoV-OC43 and HCoV-229E. Post-COVID blood samples were collected from convalescent patients a median of about 92 days after diagnosis, with a range of roughly 30 to 161 days. In some eleven COVID-19 convalescent patients and a few infection-naive healthy vaccine recipients, researchers compared the spike-specific CD4+ TCR repertoire from before mRNA vaccination with the repertoire from after.

Study-wide conclusions, independent of this receptor: The study included relatively few convalescent patients and did not analyze early timepoints after natural infection. The median number of SARS-CoV-2-reactive clonotypes rose from fewer than 25 after infection to roughly 38 after vaccination, but the change was not significant. Among the post-vaccine SARS-CoV-2-reactive clones in convalescent patients, a median around 86% showed up only after vaccination, which suggests vaccine-specific priming. Of the vaccine-specific clones found in convalescent patients, nearly all (304 of 307) were mono-reactive for SARS-CoV-2 spike instead of being cross-reactive with common cold coronaviruses.

Libraries were prepared through PCR. DNA from cultured CD4+ T cells was subjected to TCR sequencing with the Oncomine TCR Beta short-read assay at the Johns Hopkins FTIC core. The QIAamp micro DNA kit was used to extract genomic DNA from the cultured CD4+ T cells. Oncomine TCR Beta libraries made from cultured CD4+ T cells were pooled using unique dual indexes and sequenced on an Illumina iSeq 100. The original pipeline was this. Non-productive sequences were removed, and CDR3s that did not start with C, did not end with F or W, or were shorter than 7 amino acids were discarded. Antigen-specific clonotypes were identified using the MANAFEST web application through comparison of peptide-stimulated wells with reference and other culture wells. For a clone to be called positive, the clone needed an FDR below 0.05, an odds ratio above 5, and a productive frequency above 0.1% in at least two of three replicate wells. Cross-reactive clonotypes were defined as significantly expanded in both SARS-CoV-2 spike wells and at least one common cold coronavirus spike condition. CDR3 homology was assessed with Levenshtein distances (stringdist) and unrooted phylogenetic trees (ape) in R version 3.6.1. TCRdb applied fastp at Q25 and MiXCR to the public reads, then kept only in-frame beta chains. Rows are unified per CDR3 protein, each entry keeping the most common DNA and genes. These V and J calls originate from TCRdb's pipeline instead of the authors' own analysis. This sample is represented by some 16,000 distinct CDR3 sequences; roughly half of them were singletons. About a sixth of the sample is taken by the ten largest.

Inclusive of the bounding cysteine and phenylalanine, the CDR3 is 14 residues long. The only DNA kept is the CDR3, 42 bases in frame from the first base. The V end loses 0 bases and the J end loses 1 base, and a stretch of 4 bases separates them. CDR1 is given as LNHDA and CDR2 as SQIVND, both from the germline V gene (reference sequence). The sample's treatment or condition label is to be understood as: approximately 9-day PBMC culture with coronavirus spike peptide pools or control peptides (ViraFEST assay). To expand antigen-specific T cells with peptide pools and then pick out the expanded clonotypes through TCR sequencing, the study relied on the ViraFEST assay. Positive SARS-CoV-2 PCR tests in the convalescent patients dated from March to December 2020, before Alpha, Beta and Delta variants emerged in the United States. Some 2 million PBMCs per well were cultured in IMDM with approximately 5% human AB serum and about 9.2 IU/ml IL-2, plus 10 ug/ml peptide pools. Half of the culture medium was replaced with fresh IL-2-containing medium on days 3 and 7. Once the cells had been in culture for less than 11 days, the EasySep CD4+ T cell isolation kit was used to isolate CD4+ T cells by negative selection. Ficoll-Paque Plus gradient centrifugation was used to isolate PBMCs from whole blood, and the isolated PBMCs were then either used fresh or cryopreserved at -140C. In general, triplicate wells were set up for every culture condition.

The sample holds a few counts of this clonotype. The clone's antigen remains unknown. No much larger clonotype is one base removed from it; base qualities were not supplied. Specimen: CD4+ T cells from blood, cultured in vitro. This sequence was found in a human donor who had recovered from COVID-19. The sequence joins TRBV19 to TRBJ1-5, with the D gene too uncertain to name. The nucleotide sequence reads as follows: TGTGCCAGTAGTATAGAAAGCAGCAATCAGCCCCAGCATTTT. This gives the protein CASSIESSNQPQHF.